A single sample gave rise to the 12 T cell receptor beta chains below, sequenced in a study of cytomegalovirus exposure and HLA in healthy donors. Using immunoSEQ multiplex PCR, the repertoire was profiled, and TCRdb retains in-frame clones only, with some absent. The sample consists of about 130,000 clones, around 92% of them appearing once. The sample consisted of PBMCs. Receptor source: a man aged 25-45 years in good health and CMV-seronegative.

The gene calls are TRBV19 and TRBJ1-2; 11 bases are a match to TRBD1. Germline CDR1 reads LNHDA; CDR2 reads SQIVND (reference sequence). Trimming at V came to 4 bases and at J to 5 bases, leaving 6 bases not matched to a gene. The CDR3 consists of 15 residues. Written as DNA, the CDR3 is TGTGCCAGTAGTACTTCCGGACAGGGGGCATATGGCTACACCTTC. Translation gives CASSTSGQGAYGYTF.

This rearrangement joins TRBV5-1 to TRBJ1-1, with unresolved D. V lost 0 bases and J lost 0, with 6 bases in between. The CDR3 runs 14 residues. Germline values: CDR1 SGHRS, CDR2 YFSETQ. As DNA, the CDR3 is TGCGCCAGCAGCTTGGGGGCTATGAACACTGAAGCTTTCTTT. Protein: CASSLGAMNTEAFF. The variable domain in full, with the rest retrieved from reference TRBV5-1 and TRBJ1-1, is KAGVTQTPRYLIKTRGQQVTLSCSPISGHRSVSWYQQTPGQGLQFLFEYFSETQRNKGNFPGRFSGRQFSNSRSEMNVSTLELGDSALYLCASSLGAMNTEAFFGQGTRLTVV.

The CDR3 region has the DNA TGTGCCAGCAGCCACGGGGACAGTAACTATGGCTACACCTTC. This translates into CASSHGDSNYGYTF. The gene calls are TRBV4-2 and TRBJ1-2; 7 nucleotides align to TRBD1. This CDR3 spans 14 amino acids. Germline CDR1 and CDR2: LGHNA and YNFKEQ. With V trimmed by 3 bases and J by 1 base, 2 bases remained unmatched.

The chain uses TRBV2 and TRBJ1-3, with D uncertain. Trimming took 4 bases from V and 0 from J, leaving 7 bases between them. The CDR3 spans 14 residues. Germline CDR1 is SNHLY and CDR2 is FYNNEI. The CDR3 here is CASSGASSGNTIYF. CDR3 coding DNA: TGTGCCAGCAGTGGGGCCAGCTCTGGAAACACCATATATTTT.

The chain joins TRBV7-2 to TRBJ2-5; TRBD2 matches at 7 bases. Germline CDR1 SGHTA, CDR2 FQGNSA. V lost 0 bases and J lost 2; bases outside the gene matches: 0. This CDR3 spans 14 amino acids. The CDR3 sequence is CASSLAGGQETQYF. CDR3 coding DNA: TGTGCCAGCAGCTTAGCCGGGGGGCAAGAGACCCAGTACTTC. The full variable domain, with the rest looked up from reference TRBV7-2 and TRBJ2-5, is GAGVSQSPSNKVTEKGKDVELRCDPISGHTALYWYRQSLGQGLEFLIYFQGNSAPDKSGLPSDRFSAERTGGSVSTLTIQRTQQEDSAVYLCASSLAGGQETQYFGPGTRLLVL.

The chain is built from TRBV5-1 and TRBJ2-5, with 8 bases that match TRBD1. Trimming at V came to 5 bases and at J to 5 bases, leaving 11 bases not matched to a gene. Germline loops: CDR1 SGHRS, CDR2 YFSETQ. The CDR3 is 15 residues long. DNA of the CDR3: TGCGCCAGCAGAGACACAGGGGGTTTGTTTGAGACCCAGTACTTC. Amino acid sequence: CASRDTGGLFETQYF.

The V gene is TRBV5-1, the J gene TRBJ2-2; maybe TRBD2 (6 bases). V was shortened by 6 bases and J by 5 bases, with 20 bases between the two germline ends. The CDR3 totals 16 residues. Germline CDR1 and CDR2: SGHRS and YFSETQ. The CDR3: CASTPWAGSGTGELFF. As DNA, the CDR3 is TGCGCCAGCACCCCTTGGGCGGGGAGCGGAACCGGGGAGCTGTTTTTT. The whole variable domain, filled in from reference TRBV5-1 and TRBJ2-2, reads KAGVTQTPRYLIKTRGQQVTLSCSPISGHRSVSWYQQTPGQGLQFLFEYFSETQRNKGNFPGRFSGRQFSNSRSEMNVSTLELGDSALYLCASTPWAGSGTGELFFGEGSRLTVL.

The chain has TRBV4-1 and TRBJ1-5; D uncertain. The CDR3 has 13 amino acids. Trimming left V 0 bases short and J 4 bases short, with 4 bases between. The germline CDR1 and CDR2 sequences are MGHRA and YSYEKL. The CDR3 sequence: CASSQDGNQPQHF. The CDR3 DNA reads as TGCGCCAGCAGCCAAGACGGGAATCAGCCCCAGCATTTT.

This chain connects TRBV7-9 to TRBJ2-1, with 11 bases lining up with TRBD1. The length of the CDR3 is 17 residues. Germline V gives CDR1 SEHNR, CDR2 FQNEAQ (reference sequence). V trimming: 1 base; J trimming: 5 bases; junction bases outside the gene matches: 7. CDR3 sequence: CASSLDRDRGTDNEQFF. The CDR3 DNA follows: TGTGCCAGCAGCTTAGATAGGGACAGGGGGACCGACAATGAGCAGTTCTTC.

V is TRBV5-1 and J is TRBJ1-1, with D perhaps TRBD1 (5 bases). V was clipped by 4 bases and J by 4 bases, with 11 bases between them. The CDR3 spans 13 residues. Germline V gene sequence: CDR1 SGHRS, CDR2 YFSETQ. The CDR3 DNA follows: TGCGCCAGCAGCCCCAGGGTCCGCACTGAAGCTTTCTTT. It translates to CASSPRVRTEAFF.

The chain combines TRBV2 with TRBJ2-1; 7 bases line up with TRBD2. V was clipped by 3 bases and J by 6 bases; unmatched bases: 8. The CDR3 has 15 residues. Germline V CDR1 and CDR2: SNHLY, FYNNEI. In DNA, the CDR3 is TGTGCCAGCAGTGAGGAGGAGCGGGGAAGCAATGAGCAGTTCTTC. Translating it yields CASSEEERGSNEQFF.

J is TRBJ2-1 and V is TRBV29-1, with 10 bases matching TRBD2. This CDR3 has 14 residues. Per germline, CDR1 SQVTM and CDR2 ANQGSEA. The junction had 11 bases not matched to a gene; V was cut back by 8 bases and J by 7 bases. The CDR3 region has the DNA TGCAGCACCCTACTAGCGGGGTCGTCTAATGAGCAGTTCTTC. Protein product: CSTLLAGSSNEQFF.